This T cell receptor (beta chain) was observed in a study of CD8 T cells in ankylosing spondylitis. Germline V gene data show CDR1 as SGHAT and CDR2 as FQNNGV. The junction had 6 bases not matched to a gene; V was cut back by 5 bases and J by 5 bases. This CDR3 has 14 amino acids. Each TCR beta library was made by quantitative 5'-RACE that incorporated molecular barcodes. Each CDR3 protein gets one entry after TCRdb re-called the 5' RACE reads with MiXCR. There are approximately 250,000 distinct CDR3 sequences in the sample; under 12% occur only once, and around 3% lies in the top ten. Material for sequencing was blood, either unsorted or a sorted T cell fraction (not recorded which). The clonotype originates from a male donor with ankylosing spondylitis or in good health (not recorded which). This chain links TRBV11-2 with TRBJ2-7, with 10 bases that match TRBD1. The CDR3 is CASSRQTGGNEQYF. The CDR3 DNA sequence: TGTGCCAGCAGCCGACAGACAGGGGGCAACGAGCAGTACTTC.